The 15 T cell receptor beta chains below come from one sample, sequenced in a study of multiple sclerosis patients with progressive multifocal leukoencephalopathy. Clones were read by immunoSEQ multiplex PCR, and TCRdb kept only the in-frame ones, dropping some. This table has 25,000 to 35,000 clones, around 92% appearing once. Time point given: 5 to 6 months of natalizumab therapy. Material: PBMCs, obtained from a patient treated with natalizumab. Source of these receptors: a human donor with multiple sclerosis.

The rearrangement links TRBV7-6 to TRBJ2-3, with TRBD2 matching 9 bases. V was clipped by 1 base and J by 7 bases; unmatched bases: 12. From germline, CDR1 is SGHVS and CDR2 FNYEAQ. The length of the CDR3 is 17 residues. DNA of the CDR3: TGTGCCAGCAGCTTAGTAATGCGGGAGGGCCTTAGGAATACGCAGTATTTT. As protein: CASSLVMREGLRNTQYF. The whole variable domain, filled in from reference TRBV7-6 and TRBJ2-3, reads GAGVSQSPRYKVTKRGQDVALRCDPISGHVSLYWYRQALGQGPEFLTYFNYEAQQDKSGLPNDRFSAERPEGSISTLTIQRTEQRDSAMYRCASSLVMREGLRNTQYFGPGTRLTVL.

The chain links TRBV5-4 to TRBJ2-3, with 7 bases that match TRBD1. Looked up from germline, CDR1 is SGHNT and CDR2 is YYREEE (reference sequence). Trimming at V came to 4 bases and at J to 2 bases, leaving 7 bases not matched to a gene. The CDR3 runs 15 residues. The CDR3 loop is CASSTGTDPTDTQYF. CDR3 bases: TGTGCCAGCAGCACCGGGACAGATCCCACAGATACGCAGTATTTT. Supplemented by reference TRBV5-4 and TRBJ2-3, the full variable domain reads ETGVTQSPTHLIKTRGQQVTLRCSSQSGHNTVSWYQQALGQGPQFIFQYYREEENGRGNFPPRFSGLQFPNYSSELNVNALELDDSALYLCASSTGTDPTDTQYFGPGTRLTVL.

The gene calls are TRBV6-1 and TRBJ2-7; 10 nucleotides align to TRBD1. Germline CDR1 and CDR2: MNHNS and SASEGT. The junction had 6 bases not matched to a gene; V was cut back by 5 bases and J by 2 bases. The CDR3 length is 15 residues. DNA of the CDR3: TGTGCCAGCAGTACGAGACAGGGGGCGGCCTACGAGCAGTACTTC. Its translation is CASSTRQGAAYEQYF.

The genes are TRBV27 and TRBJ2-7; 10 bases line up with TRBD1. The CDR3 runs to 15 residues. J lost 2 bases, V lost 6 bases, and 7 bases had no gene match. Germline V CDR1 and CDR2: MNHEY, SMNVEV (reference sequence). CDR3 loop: CASSEPGQGPYEQYF. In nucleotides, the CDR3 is TGTGCCAGCAGCGAGCCGGGACAGGGGCCCTACGAGCAGTACTTC.

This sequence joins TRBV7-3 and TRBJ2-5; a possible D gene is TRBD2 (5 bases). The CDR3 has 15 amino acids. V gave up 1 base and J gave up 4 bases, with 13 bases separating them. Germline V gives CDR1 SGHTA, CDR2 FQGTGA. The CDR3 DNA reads TGTGCCAGCAGCTTAAGTGTCGGGGTGCGAGAGACCCAGTACTTC. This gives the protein CASSLSVGVRETQYF.

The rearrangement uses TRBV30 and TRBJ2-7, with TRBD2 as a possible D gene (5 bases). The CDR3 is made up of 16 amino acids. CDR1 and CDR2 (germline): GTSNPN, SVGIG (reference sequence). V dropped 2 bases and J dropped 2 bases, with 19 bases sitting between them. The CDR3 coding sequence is TGTGCCTGGAGTATCGTAGGGAATCGACTAACCTACGAGCAGTACTTC. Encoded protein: CAWSIVGNRLTYEQYF.

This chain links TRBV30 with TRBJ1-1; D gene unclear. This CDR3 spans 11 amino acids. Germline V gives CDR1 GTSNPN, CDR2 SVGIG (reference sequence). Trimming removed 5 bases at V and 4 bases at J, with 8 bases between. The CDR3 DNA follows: TGTGCCTGGGGGCTGTCCACTGAAGCTTTCTTT. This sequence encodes CAWGLSTEAFF. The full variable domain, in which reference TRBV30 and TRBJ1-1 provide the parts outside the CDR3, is SQTIHQWPATLVQPVGSPLSLECTVEGTSNPNLYWYRQAAGRGLQLLFYSVGIGQISSEVPQNLSASRPQDRQFILSSKKLLLSDSGFYLCAWGLSTEAFFGQGTRLTVV.

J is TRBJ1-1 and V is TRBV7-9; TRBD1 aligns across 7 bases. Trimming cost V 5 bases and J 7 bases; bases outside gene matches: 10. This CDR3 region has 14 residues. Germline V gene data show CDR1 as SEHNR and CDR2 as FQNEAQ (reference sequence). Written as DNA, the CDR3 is TGTGCCAGCAGCGTAAACTACAGGGGTAATGAAGCTTTCTTT. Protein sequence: CASSVNYRGNEAFF.

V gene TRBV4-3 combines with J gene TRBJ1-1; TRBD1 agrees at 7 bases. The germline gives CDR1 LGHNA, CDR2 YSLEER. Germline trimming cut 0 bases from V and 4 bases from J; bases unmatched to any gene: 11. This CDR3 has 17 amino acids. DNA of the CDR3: TGCGCCAGCAGCCAAGATCTGCCAGGGGGTCTGTTCACTGAAGCTTTCTTT. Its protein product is CASSQDLPGGLFTEAFF.

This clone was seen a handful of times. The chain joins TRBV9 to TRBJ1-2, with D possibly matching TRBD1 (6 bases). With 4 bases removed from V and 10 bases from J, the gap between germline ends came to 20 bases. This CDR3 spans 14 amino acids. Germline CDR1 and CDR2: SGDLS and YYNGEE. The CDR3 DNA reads TGTGCCAGCAGCCCCCAACAGGGCAGGGACGACTACACCTTC. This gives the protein CASSPQQGRDDYTF.

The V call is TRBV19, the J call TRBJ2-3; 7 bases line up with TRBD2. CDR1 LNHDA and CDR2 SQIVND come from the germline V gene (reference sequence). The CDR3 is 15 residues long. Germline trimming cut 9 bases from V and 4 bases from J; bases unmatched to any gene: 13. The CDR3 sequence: CASQTAGLLADTQYF. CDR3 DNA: TGTGCCAGCCAAACAGCGGGACTTTTGGCAGATACGCAGTATTTT.

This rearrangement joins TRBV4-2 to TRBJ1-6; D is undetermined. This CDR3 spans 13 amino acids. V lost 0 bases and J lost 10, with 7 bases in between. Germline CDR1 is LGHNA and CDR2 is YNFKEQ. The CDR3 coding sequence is TGTGCCAGCAGCCAAGATTGGGGATCACCCCTCCACTTT. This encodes CASSQDWGSPLHF.

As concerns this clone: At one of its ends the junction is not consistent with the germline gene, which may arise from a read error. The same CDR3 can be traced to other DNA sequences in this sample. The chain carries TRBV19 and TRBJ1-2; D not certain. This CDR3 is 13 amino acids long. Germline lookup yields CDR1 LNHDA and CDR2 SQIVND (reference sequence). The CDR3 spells CASQAGPVYGYTF. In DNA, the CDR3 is TGCGCCAGTCAGGCTGGGCCTGTCTATGGCTACACCTTC.

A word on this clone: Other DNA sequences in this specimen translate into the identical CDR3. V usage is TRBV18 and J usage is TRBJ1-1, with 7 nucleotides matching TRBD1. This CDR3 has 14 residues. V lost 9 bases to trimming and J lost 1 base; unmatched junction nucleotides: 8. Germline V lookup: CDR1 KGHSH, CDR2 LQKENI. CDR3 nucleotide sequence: TGTGCCAGTACCCCTCGGGACAGGAACACTGAAGCTTTCTTT. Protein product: CASTPRDRNTEAFF.

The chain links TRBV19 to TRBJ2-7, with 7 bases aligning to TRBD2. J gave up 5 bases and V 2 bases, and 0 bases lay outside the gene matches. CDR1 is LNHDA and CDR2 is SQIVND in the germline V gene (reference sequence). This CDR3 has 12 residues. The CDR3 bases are TGTGCCAGTAGTATACGGGGGGACGAGCAGTACTTC. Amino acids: CASSIRGDEQYF.